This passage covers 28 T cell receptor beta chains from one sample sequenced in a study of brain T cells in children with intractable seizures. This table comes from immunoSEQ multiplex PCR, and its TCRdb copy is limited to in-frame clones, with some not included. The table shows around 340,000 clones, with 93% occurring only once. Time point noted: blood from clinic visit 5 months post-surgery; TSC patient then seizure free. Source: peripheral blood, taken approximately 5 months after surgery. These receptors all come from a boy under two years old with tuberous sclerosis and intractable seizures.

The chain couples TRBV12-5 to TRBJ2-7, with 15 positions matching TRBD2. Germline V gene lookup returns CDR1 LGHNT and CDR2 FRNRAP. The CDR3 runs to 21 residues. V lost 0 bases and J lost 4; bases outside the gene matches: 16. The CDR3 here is CASGLVLGGTSGRTLRYEQYF. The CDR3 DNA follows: TGTGCTAGTGGTTTGGTACTAGGTGGGACTAGCGGGAGGACCCTCAGGTACGAGCAGTACTTC. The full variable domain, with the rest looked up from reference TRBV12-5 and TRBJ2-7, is DARVTQTPRHKVTEMGQEVTMRCQPILGHNTVFWYRQTMMQGLELLAYFRNRAPLDDSGMPKDRFSAEMPDATLATLKIQPSEPRDSAVYFCASGLVLGGTSGRTLRYEQYFGPGTRLTVT.

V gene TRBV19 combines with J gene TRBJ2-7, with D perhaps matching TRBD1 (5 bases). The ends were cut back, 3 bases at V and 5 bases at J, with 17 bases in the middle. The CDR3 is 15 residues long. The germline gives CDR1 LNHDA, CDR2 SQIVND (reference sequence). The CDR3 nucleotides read TGTGCCAGTAGTATTATGGACACGGCTCCCAACGAGCAGTACTTC. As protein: CASSIMDTAPNEQYF.

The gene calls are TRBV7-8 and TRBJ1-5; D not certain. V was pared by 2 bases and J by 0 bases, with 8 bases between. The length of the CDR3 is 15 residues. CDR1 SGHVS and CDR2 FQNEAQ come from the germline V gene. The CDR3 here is CASSLLPYSNQPQHF. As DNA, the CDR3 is TGTGCCAGCAGCTTATTACCTTATAGCAATCAGCCCCAGCATTTT.

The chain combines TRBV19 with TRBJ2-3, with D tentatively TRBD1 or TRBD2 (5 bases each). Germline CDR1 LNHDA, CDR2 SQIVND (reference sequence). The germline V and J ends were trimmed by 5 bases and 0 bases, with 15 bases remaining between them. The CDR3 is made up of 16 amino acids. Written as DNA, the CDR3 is TGTGCCAGTAGTTTGGGACGGACTGCTAGCACAGATACGCAGTATTTT. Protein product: CASSLGRTASTDTQYF.

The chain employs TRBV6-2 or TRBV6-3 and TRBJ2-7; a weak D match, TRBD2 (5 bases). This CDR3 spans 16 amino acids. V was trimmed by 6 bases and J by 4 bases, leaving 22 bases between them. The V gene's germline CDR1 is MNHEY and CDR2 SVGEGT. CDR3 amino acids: CASSPRGLDLIYEQYF. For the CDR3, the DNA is TGTGCCAGCAGCCCGAGAGGGTTGGACCTGATTTACGAGCAGTACTTC.

The CDR3 here is CATGLTGIPYGYTF. The CDR3 DNA follows: TGTGCCACCGGACTGACAGGGATTCCCTATGGCTACACCTTC. The J gene is TRBJ1-2, the V gene TRBV6-5, with 7 bases matching TRBD1. The CDR3 covers 14 residues. Trimming at V came to 10 bases and at J to 4 bases, leaving 12 bases not matched to a gene. Per germline, CDR1 MNHEY and CDR2 SVGAGI.

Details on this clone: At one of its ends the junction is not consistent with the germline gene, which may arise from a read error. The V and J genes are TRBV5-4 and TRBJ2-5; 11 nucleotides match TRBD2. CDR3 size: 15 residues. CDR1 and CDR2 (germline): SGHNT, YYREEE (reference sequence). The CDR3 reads CASSRSGGAQEIQYF. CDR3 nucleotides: TGTGCCAGCAGCCGTAGCGGGGGGGCCCAAGAGATCCAGTACTTC.

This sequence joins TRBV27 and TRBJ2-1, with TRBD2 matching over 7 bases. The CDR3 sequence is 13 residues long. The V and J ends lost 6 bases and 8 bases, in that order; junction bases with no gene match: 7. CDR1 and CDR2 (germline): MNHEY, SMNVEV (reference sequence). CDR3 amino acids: CASRPLGRDEQFF. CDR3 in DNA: TGTGCCAGCAGACCTCTAGGGAGGGATGAGCAGTTCTTC.

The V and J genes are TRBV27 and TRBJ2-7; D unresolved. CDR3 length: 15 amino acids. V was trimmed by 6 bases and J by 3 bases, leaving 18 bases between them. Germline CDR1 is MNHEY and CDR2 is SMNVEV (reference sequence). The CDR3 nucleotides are TGTGCCAGCAGATTGGTTGGGCAGGATCTCTACGAGCAGTACTTC. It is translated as CASRLVGQDLYEQYF.

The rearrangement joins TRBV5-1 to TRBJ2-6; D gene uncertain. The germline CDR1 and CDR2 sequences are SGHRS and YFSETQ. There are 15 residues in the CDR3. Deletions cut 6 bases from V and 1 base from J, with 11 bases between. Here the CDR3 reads CASTPDGSGANVLTF. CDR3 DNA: TGCGCCAGCACCCCGGACGGATCTGGGGCCAACGTCCTGACTTTC.

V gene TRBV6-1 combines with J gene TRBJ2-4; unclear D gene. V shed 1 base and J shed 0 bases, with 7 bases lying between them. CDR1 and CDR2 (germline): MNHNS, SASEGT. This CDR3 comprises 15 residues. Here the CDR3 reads CASSEGKEAKNIQYF. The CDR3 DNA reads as TGTGCCAGCAGTGAAGGGAAGGAAGCCAAAAACATTCAGTACTTC.

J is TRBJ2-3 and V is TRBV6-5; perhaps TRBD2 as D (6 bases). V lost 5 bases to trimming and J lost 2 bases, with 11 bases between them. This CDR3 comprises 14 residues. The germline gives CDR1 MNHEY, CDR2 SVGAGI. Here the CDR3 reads CASSRLVSTDTQYF. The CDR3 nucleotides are TGTGCCAGCAGTCGACTAGTCTCCACAGATACGCAGTATTTT.

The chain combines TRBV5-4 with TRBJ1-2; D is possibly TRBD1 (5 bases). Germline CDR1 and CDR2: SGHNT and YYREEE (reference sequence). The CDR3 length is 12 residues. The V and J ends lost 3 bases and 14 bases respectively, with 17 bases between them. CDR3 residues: CASSSPGNRKTF. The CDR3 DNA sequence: TGTGCCAGCAGCTCCCCGGGAAACAGGAAGACCTTC.

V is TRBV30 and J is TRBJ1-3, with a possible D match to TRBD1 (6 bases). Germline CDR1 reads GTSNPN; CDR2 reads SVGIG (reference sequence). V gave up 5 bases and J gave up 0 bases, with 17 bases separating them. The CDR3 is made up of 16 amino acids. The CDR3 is CAWGSQQGISGNTIYF. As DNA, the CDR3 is TGTGCCTGGGGCTCGCAACAGGGCATCTCTGGAAACACCATATATTTT.

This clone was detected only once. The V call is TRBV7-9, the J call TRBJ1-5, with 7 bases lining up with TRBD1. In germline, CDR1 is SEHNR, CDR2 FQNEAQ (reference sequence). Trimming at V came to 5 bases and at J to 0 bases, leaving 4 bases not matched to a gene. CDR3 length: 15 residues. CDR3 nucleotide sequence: TGTGCCAGCAGCCCGACAGGGAGTAGCAATCAGCCCCAGCATTTT. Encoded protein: CASSPTGSSNQPQHF.

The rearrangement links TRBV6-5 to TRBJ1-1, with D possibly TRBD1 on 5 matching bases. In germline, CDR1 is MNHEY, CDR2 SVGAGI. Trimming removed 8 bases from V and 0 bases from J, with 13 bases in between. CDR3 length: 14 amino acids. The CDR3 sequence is CASSRTGLNTEAFF. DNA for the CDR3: TGTGCCAGCTCTCGGACGGGGCTGAACACTGAAGCTTTCTTT.

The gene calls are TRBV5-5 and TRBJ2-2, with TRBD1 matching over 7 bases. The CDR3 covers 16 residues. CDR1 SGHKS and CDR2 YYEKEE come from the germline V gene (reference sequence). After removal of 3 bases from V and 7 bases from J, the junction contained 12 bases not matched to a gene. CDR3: CASSSDPLTGIGELFF. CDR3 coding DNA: TGTGCCAGCAGCTCCGACCCACTGACAGGGATCGGGGAGCTGTTTTTT.

The CDR3 bases are TGTGCCAGCAGCTTGTTACCTGGAAACACCATATATTTT. It yields the protein CASSLLPGNTIYF. V usage is TRBV5-8 and J usage is TRBJ1-3; no reliable D call. The V gene's germline CDR1 is SGHTS and CDR2 YDEGEE. The ends were cut back, 1 base at V and 2 bases at J, with 4 bases in the middle. CDR3 length equals 13 residues.

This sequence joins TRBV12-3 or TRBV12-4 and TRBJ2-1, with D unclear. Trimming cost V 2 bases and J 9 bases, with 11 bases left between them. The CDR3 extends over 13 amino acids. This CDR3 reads CASSLKGNGEQFF. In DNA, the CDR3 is TGTGCCAGCAGTTTAAAAGGGAACGGTGAGCAGTTCTTC.

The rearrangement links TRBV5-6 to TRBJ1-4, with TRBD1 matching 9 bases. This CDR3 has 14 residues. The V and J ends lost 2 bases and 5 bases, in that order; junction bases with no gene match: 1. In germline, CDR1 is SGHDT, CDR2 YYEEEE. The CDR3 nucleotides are TGTGCCAGCAGCTTTGGGACAGGGAATGAAAAACTGTTTTTT. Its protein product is CASSFGTGNEKLFF.

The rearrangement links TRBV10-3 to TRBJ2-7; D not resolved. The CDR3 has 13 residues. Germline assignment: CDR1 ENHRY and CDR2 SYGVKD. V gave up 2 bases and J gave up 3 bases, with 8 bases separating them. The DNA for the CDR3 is TGTGCCATCAGTGAGGGATATCTCTACGAGCAGTACTTC. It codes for CAISEGYLYEQYF.

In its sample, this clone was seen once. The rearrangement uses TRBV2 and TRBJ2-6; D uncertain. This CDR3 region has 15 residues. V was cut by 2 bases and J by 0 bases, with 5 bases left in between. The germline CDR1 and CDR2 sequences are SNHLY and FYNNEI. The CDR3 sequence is CASSERISGANVLTF. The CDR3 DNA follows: TGTGCCAGCAGTGAACGTATCTCTGGGGCCAACGTCCTGACTTTC.

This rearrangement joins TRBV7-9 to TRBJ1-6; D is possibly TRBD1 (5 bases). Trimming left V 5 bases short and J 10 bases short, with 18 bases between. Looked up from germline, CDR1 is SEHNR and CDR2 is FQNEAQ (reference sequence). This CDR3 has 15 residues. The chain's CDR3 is CASSPPVAGQSPLHF. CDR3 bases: TGTGCCAGCAGCCCCCCCGTCGCAGGGCAGTCACCCCTCCACTTT.

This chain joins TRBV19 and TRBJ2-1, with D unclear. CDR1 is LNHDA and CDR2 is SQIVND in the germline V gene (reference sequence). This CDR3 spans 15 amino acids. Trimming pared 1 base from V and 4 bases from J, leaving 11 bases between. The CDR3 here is CASSIAIARYNEQFF. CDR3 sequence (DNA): TGTGCCAGTAGTATAGCCATAGCCCGATACAATGAGCAGTTCTTC.

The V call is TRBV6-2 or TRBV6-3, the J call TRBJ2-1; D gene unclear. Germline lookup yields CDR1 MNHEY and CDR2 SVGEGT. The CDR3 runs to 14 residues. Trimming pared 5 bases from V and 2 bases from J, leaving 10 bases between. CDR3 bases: TGTGCCAGCAGTCCCCGCGGACCCTACAATGAGCAGTTCTTC. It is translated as CASSPRGPYNEQFF.

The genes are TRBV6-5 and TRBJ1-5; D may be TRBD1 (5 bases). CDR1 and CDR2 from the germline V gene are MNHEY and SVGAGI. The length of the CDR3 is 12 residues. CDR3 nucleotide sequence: TGTGCGTCCGGGGCAAGCAATCAGCCCCAGCATTTT. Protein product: CASGASNQPQHF.

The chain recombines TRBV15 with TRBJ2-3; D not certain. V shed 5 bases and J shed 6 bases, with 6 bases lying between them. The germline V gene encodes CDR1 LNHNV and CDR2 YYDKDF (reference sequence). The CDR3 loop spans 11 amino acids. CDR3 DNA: TGTGCCACCAGCCGCAGGGATACGCAGTATTTT. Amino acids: CATSRRDTQYF.

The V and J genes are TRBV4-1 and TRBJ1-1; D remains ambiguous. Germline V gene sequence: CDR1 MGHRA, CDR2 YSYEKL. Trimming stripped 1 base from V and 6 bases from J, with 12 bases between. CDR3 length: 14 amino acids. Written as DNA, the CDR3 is TGCGCCAGCAGCCAAGGTCGGACGGTCGCTGAAGCTTTCTTT. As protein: CASSQGRTVAEAFF.